In its sample, the clone carrying this T cell receptor beta chain was seen many times. TCRdb redid the calling of the reads with MiXCR, one entry per CDR3 protein. The sample shows 200,000 to 300,000 distinct CDR3 sequences, 29% of them seen only once. The data were taken from a study of kidney transplant recipient with SARS-CoV-2 infection. The germline gives CDR1 SEHNR, CDR2 FQNEAQ (reference sequence). This CDR3 comprises 17 residues. Deletions cut 5 bases from V and 4 bases from J, with 23 bases between. The sample consisted of a blood sample, taken at baseline and between days 110 and 120 from a kidney transplant recipient. This receptor was taken from a male patient in his thirties who had COVID-19 and was a kidney transplant recipient. Some of the T cells may derive from the graft donor. This chain connects TRBV7-9 to TRBJ1-2, with D unresolved. The CDR3 DNA reads TGTGCCAGCAGCGGTGTAGGATACCATGGAAAGACCTATGGCTACACCTTC. Residues: CASSGVGYHGKTYGYTF. The whole variable domain, filled in from reference TRBV7-9 and TRBJ1-2, reads DTGVSQNPRHKITKRGQNVTFRCDPISEHNRLYWYRQTLGQGPEFLTYFQNEAQLEKSRLLSDRFSAERPKGSFSTLEIQRTEQGDSAMYLCASSGVGYHGKTYGYTFGSGTRLTVV.